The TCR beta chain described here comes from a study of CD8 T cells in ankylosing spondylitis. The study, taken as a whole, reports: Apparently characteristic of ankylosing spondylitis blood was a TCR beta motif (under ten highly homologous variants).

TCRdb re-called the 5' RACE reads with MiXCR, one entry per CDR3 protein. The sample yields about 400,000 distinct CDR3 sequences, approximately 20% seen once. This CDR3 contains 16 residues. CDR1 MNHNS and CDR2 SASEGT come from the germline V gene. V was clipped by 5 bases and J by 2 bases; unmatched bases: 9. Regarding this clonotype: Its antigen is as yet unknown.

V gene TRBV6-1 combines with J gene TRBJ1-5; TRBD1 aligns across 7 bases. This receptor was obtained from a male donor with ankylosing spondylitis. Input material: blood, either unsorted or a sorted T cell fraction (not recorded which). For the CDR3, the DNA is TGTGCCAGCAGTCCGGACAGGTTCGGGGGCAATCAGCCCCAGCATTTT. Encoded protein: CASSPDRFGGNQPQHF.